This is a list of T cell receptor beta chains from one sample in a study of CD8 T cells in ankylosing spondylitis. TCRdb reprocessed the 5' RACE reads via MiXCR and lists one record per CDR3 protein. Altogether 300,000 to 350,000 distinct CDR3 sequences are present, 14% to 15% being singletons, with the ten largest covering 0.95% to 1.4%. The sequencing sample was made of blood, either unsorted or a sorted T cell fraction (not recorded which). These receptors all stem from a male donor with ankylosing spondylitis or in good health (not recorded which). Both conserved end residues are part of each CDR3. The D gene is left open where the match is weak. Size tells how often a clone was seen (once, few, many) or the class of an expanded clone, and some rows leave it out.

j_call: TRBJ2-5
clone_size: once
v_call: TRBV10-3
d_call: -
cdr3_nt: TGTGCCATCAGTGACACGAATGGGGCCCAGTACTTC
cdr3_aa: CAISDTNGAQYF

j_call: TRBJ1-4
clone_size: few
v_call: TRBV3-1
d_call: TRBD1
cdr3_nt: TGTGCCAGCAGCCATGAGCGGACAGGGGGAGATGAAAAACTGTTTTTT
cdr3_aa: CASSHERTGGDEKLFF

j_call: TRBJ2-7
clone_size: -
v_call: TRBV25-1
d_call: TRBD1
cdr3_nt: TGTGCCAGCAAGGGACAGGAGCGCTACGAGCAGTACTTC
cdr3_aa: CASKGQERYEQYF

j_call: TRBJ2-2
clone_size: few
v_call: TRBV10-3
d_call: -
cdr3_nt: TGTGCCATCAGTGATACGCAGCCCGCGAACACCGGGGAGCTGTTTTTT
cdr3_aa: CAISDTQPANTGELFF

j_call: TRBJ2-3
clone_size: -
v_call: TRBV25-1
d_call: -
cdr3_nt: TGTGCCAGCAGTGCCTTCAGTCGGGCAGGCACAGATACGCAGTATTTT
cdr3_aa: CASSAFSRAGTDTQYF

j_call: TRBJ1-1
clone_size: few
v_call: TRBV5-1
d_call: -
cdr3_nt: TGCGCCAGCAGCTTGGGACAGTTGATAACTCAGAACACTGAAGCTTTCTTT
cdr3_aa: CASSLGQLITQNTEAFF

j_call: TRBJ2-3
clone_size: -
v_call: TRBV29-1
d_call: TRBD2
cdr3_nt: TGCAGCGCCGTGGGGAGACTAGCGGTAACAACGCAGTATTTT
cdr3_aa: CSAVGRLAVTTQYF

j_call: TRBJ2-3
clone_size: few
v_call: TRBV20-1
d_call: TRBD2
cdr3_nt: TGCAGTGCTAAAAGGGTGGGACTAGCACCCGATACGCAGTATTTT
cdr3_aa: CSAKRVGLAPDTQYF

j_call: TRBJ2-7
clone_size: -
v_call: TRBV20-1
d_call: TRBD2
cdr3_nt: TGCAGTGCTATGGGAGGGAGCTCCTACGAGCAGTACTTC
cdr3_aa: CSAMGGSSYEQYF

j_call: TRBJ2-2
clone_size: -
v_call: TRBV5-1
d_call: TRBD2
cdr3_nt: TGCGCCAGCAGCCCGCGGACTAGCGGGAGGGCCCCCGGGGAGCTGTTTTTT
cdr3_aa: CASSPRTSGRAPGELFF

j_call: TRBJ2-5
clone_size: -
v_call: TRBV5-1
d_call: -
cdr3_nt: TGCGCCAGCAAAAGGTCCACAGGGACCCAAGAGACCCAGTACTTC
cdr3_aa: CASKRSTGTQETQYF

j_call: TRBJ2-1
clone_size: -
v_call: TRBV5-1
d_call: TRBD2
cdr3_nt: TGCGCCAGCAGGAGCGGGAGTAGCTACAATGAGCAGTTCTTC
cdr3_aa: CASRSGSSYNEQFF

j_call: TRBJ2-7
clone_size: few
v_call: TRBV7-9
d_call: TRBD1
cdr3_nt: TGTGCCAGCAGCTTATGGGACAGGTTAAGCTCTTACGAGCAGTACTTC
cdr3_aa: CASSLWDRLSSYEQYF

j_call: TRBJ1-2
clone_size: -
v_call: TRBV7-8
d_call: -
cdr3_nt: TGTGCCAGCACCCCCGGTTCGGATTATGGCTACACCTTC
cdr3_aa: CASTPGSDYGYTF

j_call: TRBJ1-2
clone_size: -
v_call: TRBV20-1
d_call: -
cdr3_nt: TGCAGTGCTAGACGGGGGGAGGATGGCTACACCTTC
cdr3_aa: CSARRGEDGYTF

j_call: TRBJ2-6
clone_size: few
v_call: TRBV5-1
d_call: -
cdr3_nt: TGCGCCAGCAGCTTGGGACTAGCTGGGGCCAACGTCCTGACTTTC
cdr3_aa: CASSLGLAGANVLTF

j_call: TRBJ1-4
clone_size: many
v_call: TRBV5-1
d_call: TRBD1
cdr3_nt: TGCGCCAGCAGCCAAGGGGACAGTACCAATGAAAAACTGTTTTTT
cdr3_aa: CASSQGDSTNEKLFF

j_call: TRBJ1-5
clone_size: -
v_call: TRBV20-1
d_call: -
cdr3_nt: TGCAGTGCTTTAAGGGGTTCTAGCAATCAGCCCCAGCATTTT
cdr3_aa: CSALRGSSNQPQHF

j_call: TRBJ2-7
clone_size: many
v_call: TRBV29-1
d_call: TRBD1
cdr3_nt: TGCAGCGTGACTACGGACAGGAACTACGAGCAGTACTTC
cdr3_aa: CSVTTDRNYEQYF

j_call: TRBJ1-1
clone_size: many
v_call: TRBV12-3/TRBV12-4
d_call: -
cdr3_nt: TGTGCCAGCAGACTAGGGCAGATGAACACTGAAGCTTTCTTT
cdr3_aa: CASRLGQMNTEAFF

j_call: TRBJ2-7
clone_size: few
v_call: TRBV5-4
d_call: TRBD2
cdr3_nt: TGTGCCAGCAGCTCCCAGACTAGCGGGAGGAACGAGCAGTACTTC
cdr3_aa: CASSSQTSGRNEQYF

j_call: TRBJ2-7
clone_size: -
v_call: TRBV7-8
d_call: TRBD1
cdr3_nt: TGTGCCAGCAGCGGTCAGGGACAGGGAGGCTACGAGCAGTACTTC
cdr3_aa: CASSGQGQGGYEQYF

j_call: TRBJ2-1
clone_size: -
v_call: TRBV2
d_call: TRBD2
cdr3_nt: TGTGCCAGCAGTGAACGACCGGGAGGGCCTAGGGGGGAGCAGTTCTTC
cdr3_aa: CASSERPGGPRGEQFF

j_call: TRBJ2-7
clone_size: few
v_call: TRBV9
d_call: -
cdr3_nt: TGTGCCAGCAGCGTAGCTCCCGGACCGTCCTACGAGCAGTACTTC
cdr3_aa: CASSVAPGPSYEQYF

j_call: TRBJ1-5
clone_size: -
v_call: TRBV5-1
d_call: -
cdr3_nt: TGCGCCAGCAGCTTCTTGGTCGGGGAACAGCCCCAGCATTTT
cdr3_aa: CASSFLVGEQPQHF

j_call: TRBJ2-1
clone_size: -
v_call: TRBV2
d_call: TRBD2
cdr3_nt: TGTGCCAGCAGCGGACTAGCGGGGGGGCCAAGGAAAGATGAGCAGTTCTTC
cdr3_aa: CASSGLAGGPRKDEQFF

j_call: TRBJ2-3
clone_size: few
v_call: TRBV2
d_call: TRBD1
cdr3_nt: TGTGCCAGCAGTGTACAGGGGTATACGCAGTATTTT
cdr3_aa: CASSVQGYTQYF

j_call: TRBJ2-3
clone_size: few
v_call: TRBV5-1
d_call: TRBD2
cdr3_nt: TGCGCCAGCGGGGAAGCGGGGGGGCCTACAGATACGCAGTATTTT
cdr3_aa: CASGEAGGPTDTQYF

j_call: TRBJ2-7
clone_size: once
v_call: TRBV6-1
d_call: -
cdr3_nt: TGTGCCAGCAATACAGGGGAGGTCTACGAGCAGTACTTC
cdr3_aa: CASNTGEVYEQYF

j_call: TRBJ1-4
clone_size: -
v_call: TRBV12-3/TRBV12-4
d_call: -
cdr3_nt: TGTGCCAGCAGTTTTTCTAGCTCTAATGAAAAACTGTTTTTT
cdr3_aa: CASSFSSSNEKLFF

j_call: TRBJ1-1
clone_size: -
v_call: TRBV12-5
d_call: -
cdr3_nt: TGTGCTAGTGGCCTTGGGGCCCCGACCAACACTGAAGCTTTCTTT
cdr3_aa: CASGLGAPTNTEAFF

j_call: TRBJ1-4
clone_size: -
v_call: TRBV14
d_call: -
cdr3_nt: TGTGCCAGCAGCAAGACGGGGGGAGTCGGTGAAAAACTGTTTTTT
cdr3_aa: CASSKTGGVGEKLFF

j_call: TRBJ2-7
clone_size: once
v_call: TRBV12-3/TRBV12-4
d_call: TRBD2
cdr3_nt: TGTGCCAGCAGTTCAACTAGCGGGGGGGCCTACGAGCAGTACTTC
cdr3_aa: CASSSTSGGAYEQYF

j_call: TRBJ2-3
clone_size: -
v_call: TRBV20-1
d_call: TRBD2
cdr3_nt: TGCAGTGCTAGACTAGCGGGAGGGGGGGGCACAGATACGCAGTATTTT
cdr3_aa: CSARLAGGGGTDTQYF

j_call: TRBJ2-1
clone_size: few
v_call: TRBV21-1
d_call: -
cdr3_nt: TGTGCCAGCAGCAAAGTGGGGACCAAAGAGCAGTTCTTC
cdr3_aa: CASSKVGTKEQFF

j_call: TRBJ1-1
clone_size: many
v_call: TRBV5-5
d_call: -
cdr3_nt: TGTGCCAGCAGCTTGGGCGGGGTGAACATGAACACTGAAGCTTTCTTT
cdr3_aa: CASSLGGVNMNTEAFF

j_call: TRBJ1-2
clone_size: -
v_call: TRBV29-1
d_call: -
cdr3_nt: TGCAGCGTTGGACAGCTCATAAACTATGGCTACACCTTC
cdr3_aa: CSVGQLINYGYTF

j_call: TRBJ2-2
clone_size: few
v_call: TRBV12-3/TRBV12-4
d_call: -
cdr3_nt: TGTGCCAGCAGTTCCGGACAGGCGGGGTACACCGGGGAGCTGTTTTTT
cdr3_aa: CASSSGQAGYTGELFF

j_call: TRBJ2-1
clone_size: many
v_call: TRBV20-1
d_call: TRBD2
cdr3_nt: TGCAGTGCTAGACAGATGGCGACTAGCGGGTACAATGAGCAGTTCTTC
cdr3_aa: CSARQMATSGYNEQFF

j_call: TRBJ1-6
clone_size: few
v_call: TRBV20-1
d_call: TRBD1
cdr3_nt: TGCAGTGCTAGTTTAGGGACAGCTAATTCACCCCTCCACTTT
cdr3_aa: CSASLGTANSPLHF

j_call: TRBJ2-3
clone_size: -
v_call: TRBV27
d_call: -
cdr3_nt: TGTGCCAGCAATCCCTGGGTTCACTCAGATACGCAGTATTTT
cdr3_aa: CASNPWVHSDTQYF

j_call: TRBJ1-3
clone_size: few
v_call: TRBV7-2
d_call: -
cdr3_nt: TGTGCCAGCGCTCGAGCGGGTGTCCTCTCTGGAAACACCATATATTTT
cdr3_aa: CASARAGVLSGNTIYF

j_call: TRBJ2-3
clone_size: many
v_call: TRBV11-2
d_call: -
cdr3_nt: TGTGCCAGCAGCTTAGATAGGGTCAATACGCAGTATTTT
cdr3_aa: CASSLDRVNTQYF

j_call: TRBJ2-1
clone_size: -
v_call: TRBV7-6
d_call: -
cdr3_nt: TGTGCCAGCAGCTTCTTGGGCTACAATGAGCAGTTCTTC
cdr3_aa: CASSFLGYNEQFF

j_call: TRBJ2-2
clone_size: many
v_call: TRBV15
d_call: -
cdr3_nt: TGTGCCACCAGCAGGGAGACAGCTTCGAACACCGGGGAGCTGTTTTTT
cdr3_aa: CATSRETASNTGELFF

j_call: TRBJ1-2
clone_size: -
v_call: TRBV25-1
d_call: -
cdr3_nt: TGTGCCAGCAGTGGAGGACTATATGGCTACACCTTC
cdr3_aa: CASSGGLYGYTF

j_call: TRBJ2-2
clone_size: few
v_call: TRBV10-3
d_call: TRBD2
cdr3_nt: TGTGCCATCAGTGTAACTAGCGGAGAGACCGGGGAGCTGTTTTTT
cdr3_aa: CAISVTSGETGELFF

j_call: TRBJ2-1
clone_size: few
v_call: TRBV3-1
d_call: -
cdr3_nt: TGTGCCAGCAGCCAACACAGGGGAGGTGAGCAGTTCTTC
cdr3_aa: CASSQHRGGEQFF

j_call: TRBJ2-1
clone_size: -
v_call: TRBV7-2
d_call: -
cdr3_nt: TGTGCCAGCAGCCCGGATTATGGGAGGCAGTTCTTC
cdr3_aa: CASSPDYGRQFF

j_call: TRBJ2-3
clone_size: -
v_call: TRBV20-1
d_call: TRBD2
cdr3_nt: TGCAGTGCTAGAGGAGCACCCGCGGGGGCAGATACGCAGTATTTT
cdr3_aa: CSARGAPAGADTQYF

j_call: TRBJ2-6
clone_size: few
v_call: TRBV9
d_call: -
cdr3_nt: TGTGCCAGCTATCCCGGCCCCCCTGGGGCCAACGTCCTGACTTTC
cdr3_aa: CASYPGPPGANVLTF

j_call: TRBJ2-3
clone_size: few
v_call: TRBV12-3/TRBV12-4
d_call: TRBD1
cdr3_nt: TGTGCCAGCAGCCTGACGACAGGGTCCTACACAGATACGCAGTATTTT
cdr3_aa: CASSLTTGSYTDTQYF

j_call: TRBJ2-3
clone_size: -
v_call: TRBV7-9
d_call: -
cdr3_nt: TGTGCCAGCAGCTTGTCGTCGGCAGATACGCAGTATTTT
cdr3_aa: CASSLSSADTQYF

j_call: TRBJ2-1
clone_size: few
v_call: TRBV5-6
d_call: -
cdr3_nt: TGTGCCAGCAGCTTTCGTACAAGATCCCCCTACAATGAGCAGTTCTTC
cdr3_aa: CASSFRTRSPYNEQFF

j_call: TRBJ2-7
clone_size: -
v_call: TRBV4-1
d_call: TRBD2
cdr3_nt: TGCGCCAGCAGCCCGTCGGGACTAGCGGGCTACGAGCAGTACTTC
cdr3_aa: CASSPSGLAGYEQYF

j_call: TRBJ1-5
clone_size: many
v_call: TRBV5-5
d_call: -
cdr3_nt: TGTGCCAGCAGCCGGGTGGGCAATCAGCCCCAGCATTTT
cdr3_aa: CASSRVGNQPQHF

j_call: TRBJ1-5
clone_size: few
v_call: TRBV7-9
d_call: -
cdr3_nt: TGTGCCAGCAGCTTAGTTTTGGGGGGCGGGCTGAATCAGCCCCAGCATTTT
cdr3_aa: CASSLVLGGGLNQPQHF